Listed below are T cell receptor beta chains from one sample, sequenced in a study of type 1 regulatory T cells. TCRdb re-analysed the reads in MiXCR, keeping a single row per CDR3 protein. This table holds 55,000 to 65,000 distinct CDR3 sequences, roughly 60% found once. The antigens of these receptors remain unknown. Sequenced material: cultured non-Tr1 T cells, either the whole culture or a sorted T cell fraction (not recorded which). All receptors derive from a human donor in good health. The CDR3 runs from the conserved cysteine through the conserved F or W. The D gene is left open where the match is weak. Not all rows give a size; the values are once, few, many and, for expanded clones, a class.

len: 14; j_gene: TRBJ2-5; abundance: -; v_gene: TRBV20-1; d_gene: TRBD2; CDR3nt: TGCAGTGCTAGACCGGGACTAGCGTTGGAGACCCAGTACTTC; CDR3aa: CSARPGLALETQYF
len: 15; j_gene: TRBJ1-1; abundance: once; v_gene: TRBV18; d_gene: TRBD1; CDR3nt: TGTGCCAGCTCGCTCGAGACAGGGCAAAACACTGAAGCTTTCTTT; CDR3aa: CASSLETGQNTEAFF
len: 15; j_gene: TRBJ2-7; abundance: few; v_gene: TRBV7-8; d_gene: TRBD1; CDR3nt: TGTGCCAGCAGACCCACCGGGACAGGGGGGTACGAGCAGTACTTC; CDR3aa: CASRPTGTGGYEQYF
len: 14; j_gene: TRBJ1-1; abundance: -; v_gene: TRBV12-3/TRBV12-4; d_gene: TRBD1; CDR3nt: TGTGCCAGCAGGGGACAGCTCATGAACACTGAAGCTTTCTTT; CDR3aa: CASRGQLMNTEAFF
len: 14; j_gene: TRBJ2-3; abundance: -; v_gene: TRBV20-1; d_gene: TRBD2; CDR3nt: TGCAGTGGCGGGGAGGGCCTGGCCACAGATACGCAGTATTTT; CDR3aa: CSGGEGLATDTQYF
len: 17; j_gene: TRBJ1-6; abundance: -; v_gene: TRBV4-3; d_gene: -; CDR3nt: TGCGCCAGCAGCCAAGATGGGCCAGGGCTTCATAATTCACCCCTCCACTTT; CDR3aa: CASSQDGPGLHNSPLHF
len: 15; j_gene: TRBJ2-7; abundance: -; v_gene: TRBV7-9; d_gene: -; CDR3nt: TGTGCCAGCGCCCCCCGGGACGGACCCTCCTACGAGCAGTACTTC; CDR3aa: CASAPRDGPSYEQYF
len: 15; j_gene: TRBJ2-3; abundance: -; v_gene: TRBV11-2; d_gene: -; CDR3nt: TGTGCCAGCAGCCCCGGGACGGTGAGCACAGATACGCAGTATTTT; CDR3aa: CASSPGTVSTDTQYF
len: 14; j_gene: TRBJ2-5; abundance: -; v_gene: TRBV5-1; d_gene: -; CDR3nt: TGCGCCAGCAGCTTGGAAAGGGGCGAAGAGACCCAGTACTTC; CDR3aa: CASSLERGEETQYF
len: 14; j_gene: TRBJ2-5; abundance: -; v_gene: TRBV21-1; d_gene: -; CDR3nt: TGTGCCAGCATACAGGGACTGTCCCAAGAGACCCAGTACTTC; CDR3aa: CASIQGLSQETQYF
len: 15; j_gene: TRBJ1-5; abundance: -; v_gene: TRBV5-1; d_gene: -; CDR3nt: TGCGCCAGTAACCTTGGGGAAGTGGGCAATCAGCCCCAGCATTTT; CDR3aa: CASNLGEVGNQPQHF
len: 18; j_gene: TRBJ2-5; abundance: -; v_gene: TRBV20-1; d_gene: TRBD1; CDR3nt: TGCAGTGCTAGCTCCAGGGGGCAGGGGGCAATTATAGAAGAGACCCAGTACTTC; CDR3aa: CSASSRGQGAIIEETQYF
len: 15; j_gene: TRBJ1-6; abundance: -; v_gene: TRBV7-2; d_gene: -; CDR3nt: TGTGCCAGCAGCCAAGCAGGGAACCATAATCCACCCCTCCACTTT; CDR3aa: CASSQAGNHNPPLHF
len: 17; j_gene: TRBJ2-1; abundance: once; v_gene: TRBV27; d_gene: TRBD2; CDR3nt: TGTGCCAGCAGTCTCTGGACTAGCGGGAGAAGATACAATGAGCAGTTCTTC; CDR3aa: CASSLWTSGRRYNEQFF
len: 14; j_gene: TRBJ2-1; abundance: -; v_gene: TRBV3-1; d_gene: TRBD1; CDR3nt: TGTGCCAGCAGCCGGACTCTGGGGACAGGGGGTTCGTTCTTC; CDR3aa: CASSRTLGTGGSFF
len: 16; j_gene: TRBJ2-3; abundance: -; v_gene: TRBV20-1; d_gene: TRBD2; CDR3nt: TGCAGTGCTAGCCCCCACGCGGGAGGCTACACAGATACGCAGTATTTT; CDR3aa: CSASPHAGGYTDTQYF
len: 17; j_gene: TRBJ1-1; abundance: -; v_gene: TRBV12-2; d_gene: -; CDR3nt: TGTGCAAGTCGCTCCAACAAATGGACAGGGGGCGGCACTGAAGCTTTCTTT; CDR3aa: CASRSNKWTGGGTEAFF
len: 12; j_gene: TRBJ1-1; abundance: -; v_gene: TRBV20-1; d_gene: -; CDR3nt: TGCAGTGCGCGGGTTTTAAGCACTGAAGCTTTCTTT; CDR3aa: CSARVLSTEAFF
len: 14; j_gene: TRBJ2-3; abundance: -; v_gene: TRBV20-1; d_gene: TRBD2; CDR3nt: TGCAGTGCAACCTCACTAGCGGGAGGGAATACGCAGTATTTT; CDR3aa: CSATSLAGGNTQYF
len: 15; j_gene: TRBJ2-5; abundance: -; v_gene: TRBV20-1; d_gene: TRBD1; CDR3nt: TGCAGTGCTAGAGATCCCGGGACAGGGGAAGAGACCCAGTACTTC; CDR3aa: CSARDPGTGEETQYF
len: 14; j_gene: TRBJ1-5; abundance: once; v_gene: TRBV12-3/TRBV12-4; d_gene: -; CDR3nt: TGTGCCAGCAGTTTAGTACAGAGCAATCAGCCCCAGCATTTT; CDR3aa: CASSLVQSNQPQHF
len: 13; j_gene: TRBJ2-2; abundance: -; v_gene: TRBV7-8; d_gene: TRBD1; CDR3nt: TGTGCCAGCAGTGAACAGGGGCCCGGGGAGCTGTTTTTT; CDR3aa: CASSEQGPGELFF
len: 16; j_gene: TRBJ2-7; abundance: few; v_gene: TRBV18; d_gene: TRBD2; CDR3nt: TGTGCCAGCTCACCCACAGGACTAGCGGGAGGATACGAGCAGTACTTC; CDR3aa: CASSPTGLAGGYEQYF
len: 15; j_gene: TRBJ2-3; abundance: -; v_gene: TRBV28; d_gene: -; CDR3nt: TGTGCCAGCAGCCCTCTAGGGGGGGGCACAGATACGCAGTATTTT; CDR3aa: CASSPLGGGTDTQYF
len: 13; j_gene: TRBJ2-2; abundance: -; v_gene: TRBV7-7; d_gene: -; CDR3nt: TGTGCCAGCAGCTTATCCGTAACCGGGGAGCTGTTTTTT; CDR3aa: CASSLSVTGELFF
len: 17; j_gene: TRBJ2-1; abundance: -; v_gene: TRBV14; d_gene: TRBD2; CDR3nt: TGTGCCAGCAGCCCATCTAGCGGTGCGGGGTCCTACAATGAGCAGTTCTTC; CDR3aa: CASSPSSGAGSYNEQFF
len: 17; j_gene: TRBJ2-1; abundance: -; v_gene: TRBV6-2/TRBV6-3; d_gene: TRBD2; CDR3nt: TGTGCCAGCACCTCATATGGGGCTAGCGGATTGTACAATGAGCAGTTCTTC; CDR3aa: CASTSYGASGLYNEQFF
len: 12; j_gene: TRBJ2-5; abundance: -; v_gene: TRBV12-3/TRBV12-4; d_gene: -; CDR3nt: TGTGCCAGCCGTCCGGGGGTGGGGACCCGGTACTTC; CDR3aa: CASRPGVGTRYF
len: 12; j_gene: TRBJ2-5; abundance: -; v_gene: TRBV2; d_gene: -; CDR3nt: TGTGCCAGCAGGGGGAACCAAGAGACCCAGTACTTC; CDR3aa: CASRGNQETQYF
len: 13; j_gene: TRBJ1-3; abundance: -; v_gene: TRBV30; d_gene: -; CDR3nt: TGTGCCTGGAGTGTACTTGGTGGGAACACCATATATTTT; CDR3aa: CAWSVLGGNTIYF
len: 16; j_gene: TRBJ2-1; abundance: -; v_gene: TRBV4-1; d_gene: TRBD2; CDR3nt: TGCGCCAGCAGCCAATCCGGGGGGGGGTTGTCAATTCTGCAGTTCTTC; CDR3aa: CASSQSGGGLSILQFF
len: 17; j_gene: TRBJ2-1; abundance: -; v_gene: TRBV4-2; d_gene: -; CDR3nt: TGTGCCAGCAGCCAAGAAGTTGATTCCCTCTCCTACAATGAGCAGTTCTTC; CDR3aa: CASSQEVDSLSYNEQFF
len: 16; j_gene: TRBJ2-1; abundance: -; v_gene: TRBV24-1; d_gene: TRBD1; CDR3nt: TGTGCCACCAGTGATCCCACAGGGGGCACTTACAATGAGCAGTTCTTC; CDR3aa: CATSDPTGGTYNEQFF
len: 14; j_gene: TRBJ1-2; abundance: -; v_gene: TRBV19; d_gene: TRBD1; CDR3nt: TGTGCCAGTAGGATCTCGACAGGGAACTATGGCTACACCTTC; CDR3aa: CASRISTGNYGYTF
len: 14; j_gene: TRBJ2-1; abundance: many; v_gene: TRBV24-1; d_gene: TRBD2; CDR3nt: TGTGCCACCAGTGATTATAAGCGGGAGGCTGAGCAGTTCTTC; CDR3aa: CATSDYKREAEQFF
len: 15; j_gene: TRBJ2-5; abundance: -; v_gene: TRBV12-3/TRBV12-4; d_gene: -; CDR3nt: TGTGCCAGCAGTCCTTTAAGTGGAGGTCTCCAGACCCAGTACTTC; CDR3aa: CASSPLSGGLQTQYF
len: 15; j_gene: TRBJ2-1; abundance: -; v_gene: TRBV28; d_gene: -; CDR3nt: TGTGCCAGCACCTTAGGGTCCCCAAACGATCGCGAGCAGTTCTTC; CDR3aa: CASTLGSPNDREQFF
len: 14; j_gene: TRBJ1-2; abundance: -; v_gene: TRBV5-1; d_gene: -; CDR3nt: TGCGCCAGCAGCTCGGGAGGGGCGAACTATGGCTACACCTTC; CDR3aa: CASSSGGANYGYTF
len: 15; j_gene: TRBJ1-2; abundance: -; v_gene: TRBV7-2; d_gene: -; CDR3nt: TGTGCCAGCAGCCAAATCAGTGCAGCGAACTATGGCTACACCTTC; CDR3aa: CASSQISAANYGYTF
len: 16; j_gene: TRBJ2-2; abundance: -; v_gene: TRBV5-1; d_gene: TRBD2; CDR3nt: TGCGCCAGCAGTCCAATAGCGGGAGACGACACCGGGGAGCTGTTTTTT; CDR3aa: CASSPIAGDDTGELFF
len: 14; j_gene: TRBJ1-1; abundance: -; v_gene: TRBV12-3/TRBV12-4; d_gene: -; CDR3nt: TGTGCCAGCAGTTTACAGGGAGGGAGGACTGAAGCTTTCTTT; CDR3aa: CASSLQGGRTEAFF